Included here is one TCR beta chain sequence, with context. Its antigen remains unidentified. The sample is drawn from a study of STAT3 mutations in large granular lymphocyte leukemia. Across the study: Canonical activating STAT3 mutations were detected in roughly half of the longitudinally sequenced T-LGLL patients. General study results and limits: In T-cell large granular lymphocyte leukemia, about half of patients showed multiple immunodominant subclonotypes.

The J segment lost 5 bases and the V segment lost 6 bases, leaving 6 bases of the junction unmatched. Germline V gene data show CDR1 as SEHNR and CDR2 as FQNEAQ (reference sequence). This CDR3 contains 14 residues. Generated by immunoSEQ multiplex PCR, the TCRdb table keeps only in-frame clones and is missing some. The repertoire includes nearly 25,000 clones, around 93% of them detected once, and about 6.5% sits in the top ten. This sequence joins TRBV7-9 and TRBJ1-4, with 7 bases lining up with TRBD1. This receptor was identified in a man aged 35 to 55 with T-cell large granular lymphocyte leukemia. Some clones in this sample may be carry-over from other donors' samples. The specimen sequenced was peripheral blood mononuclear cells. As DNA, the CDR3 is TGTGCCAGCAGTTTGGGACAGCTAAATGAAAAACTGTTTTTT. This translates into CASSLGQLNEKLFF. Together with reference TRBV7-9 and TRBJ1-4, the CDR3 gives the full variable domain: DTGVSQNPRHKITKRGQNVTFRCDPISEHNRLYWYRQTLGQGPEFLTYFQNEAQLEKSRLLSDRFSAERPKGSFSTLEIQRTEQGDSAMYLCASSLGQLNEKLFFGSGTQLSVL.